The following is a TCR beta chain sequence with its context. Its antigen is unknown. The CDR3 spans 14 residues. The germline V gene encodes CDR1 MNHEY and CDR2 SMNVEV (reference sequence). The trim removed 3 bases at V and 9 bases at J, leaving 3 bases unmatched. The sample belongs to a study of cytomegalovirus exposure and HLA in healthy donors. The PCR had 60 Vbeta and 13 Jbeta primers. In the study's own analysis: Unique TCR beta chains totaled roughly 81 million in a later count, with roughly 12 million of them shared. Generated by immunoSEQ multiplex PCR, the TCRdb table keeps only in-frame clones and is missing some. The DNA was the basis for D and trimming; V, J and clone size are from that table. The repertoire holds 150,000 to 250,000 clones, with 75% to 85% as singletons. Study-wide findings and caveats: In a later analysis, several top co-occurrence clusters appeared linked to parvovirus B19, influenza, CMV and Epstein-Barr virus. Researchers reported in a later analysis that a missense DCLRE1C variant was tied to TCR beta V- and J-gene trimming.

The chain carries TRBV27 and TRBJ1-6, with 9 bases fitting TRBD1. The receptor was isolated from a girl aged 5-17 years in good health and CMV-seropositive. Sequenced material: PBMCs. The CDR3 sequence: CASSLGTGFSPLHF. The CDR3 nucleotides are TGTGCCAGCAGTTTGGGGACAGGGTTTTCACCCCTCCACTTT.